The present entry profiles one T cell receptor (beta chain) with its context. The data stem from a study of graft-versus-host responses after intestinal transplantation. There are 11 residues in the CDR3. The V gene lost 10 bases and the J gene lost 5 bases, with 11 bases spanning the gap. Germline V CDR1 and CDR2: SEHNR, FQNEAQ (reference sequence). General study findings and limits: Clonal ratios of graft-versus-host to host-versus-graft in allografts were high for patients exhibiting graft-donor T cell macrochimerism. Recipient-marrow GvH clones were detected, some having first appeared in ileum or blood. Among circulating GvH clones, peak levels were associated with early post-transplant declines in HvG clones.

Profiled with immunoSEQ multiplex PCR; TCRdb holds only in-frame clones, not every one. The sample consists of roughly 21,000 clones, roughly 41% of them appearing once. Plating combined approximately 200,000 CFSE-labeled responder cells with approximately 200,000 irradiated, violet-dye-labeled stimulator cells. Sorting of proliferating CFSE-low CD3+CD4+ and CD3+CD8+ responders took place after the reaction. This TCR came from a human patient who received an intestinal transplant. The chain joins TRBV7-9 to TRBJ1-2; D is ambiguous. The sequencing used alloreactive CD8+ T cells from a mixed lymphocyte reaction culture, collected before intestinal transplant. The subset was: CFSE-low proliferating T cells sorted from roughly six-day pre-transplant mixed lymphocyte reaction (GvH or HvG direction). The CDR3 DNA is TGTGCCACCCCATATACTTATGGCTACACCTTC. Its protein product is CATPYTYGYTF.